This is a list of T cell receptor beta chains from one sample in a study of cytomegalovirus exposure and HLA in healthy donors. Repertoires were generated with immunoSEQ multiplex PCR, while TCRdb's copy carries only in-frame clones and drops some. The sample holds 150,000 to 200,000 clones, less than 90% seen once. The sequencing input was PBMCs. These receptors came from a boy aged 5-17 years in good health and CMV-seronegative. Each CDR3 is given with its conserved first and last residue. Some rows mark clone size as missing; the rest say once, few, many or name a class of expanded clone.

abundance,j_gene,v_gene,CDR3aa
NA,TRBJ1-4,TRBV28,CASSPPDRPEKLFF
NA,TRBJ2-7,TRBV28,CASSSPLRGRGWYEQYF
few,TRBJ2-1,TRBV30,CAWSMTSYNEQFF
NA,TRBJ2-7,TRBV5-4,CASRFGGGEQYF
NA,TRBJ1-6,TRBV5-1,CASSLGGGSLHF
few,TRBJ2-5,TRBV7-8,CASSPAGGPYETQYF
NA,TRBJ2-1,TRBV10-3,CAISESREGNEQFF
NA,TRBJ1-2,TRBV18,CASSPTRGFGGYTF
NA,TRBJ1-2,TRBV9,CASSLTSRGHGYTF
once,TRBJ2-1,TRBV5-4,CASSLDLAGVPRDEQFF
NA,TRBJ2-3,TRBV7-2,CASSSLDTQYF